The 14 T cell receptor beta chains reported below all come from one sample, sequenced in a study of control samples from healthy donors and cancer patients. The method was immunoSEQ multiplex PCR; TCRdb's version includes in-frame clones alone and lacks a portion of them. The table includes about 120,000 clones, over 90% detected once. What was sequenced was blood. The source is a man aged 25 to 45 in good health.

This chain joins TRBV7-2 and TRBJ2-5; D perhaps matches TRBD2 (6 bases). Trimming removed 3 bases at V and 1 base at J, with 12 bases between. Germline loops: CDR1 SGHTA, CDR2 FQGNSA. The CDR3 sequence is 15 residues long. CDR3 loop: CASSFSVGGQETQYF. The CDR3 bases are TGTGCCAGCAGCTTCTCGGTGGGGGGCCAAGAGACCCAGTACTTC.

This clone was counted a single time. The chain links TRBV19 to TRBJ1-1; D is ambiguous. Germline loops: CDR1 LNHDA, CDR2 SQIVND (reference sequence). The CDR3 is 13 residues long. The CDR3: CALSAGRNTEAFF. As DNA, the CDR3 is TGTGCACTATCGGCCGGACGGAACACTGAAGCTTTCTTT.

The CDR3 nucleotides read TGTGCCAGCACCTTCAATCAGGAGCAGTTCTTC. This translates into CASTFNQEQFF. The chain employs TRBV27 and TRBJ2-1; D not resolved. V was pared by 7 bases and J by 10 bases, with 11 bases between. This CDR3 spans 11 amino acids. Germline CDR1 reads MNHEY; CDR2 reads SMNVEV (reference sequence).

CDR3: CASSSELAAQETQYF. CDR3 nucleotide sequence: TGTGCCAGCAGTTCTGAACTAGCGGCACAAGAGACCCAGTACTTC. The rearrangement joins TRBV28 to TRBJ2-5, with 8 bases that match TRBD2. Looked up from germline, CDR1 is MDHEN and CDR2 is SYDVKM. The CDR3 is 15 residues long. J gave up 2 bases and V 4 bases, and 6 bases lay outside the gene matches.

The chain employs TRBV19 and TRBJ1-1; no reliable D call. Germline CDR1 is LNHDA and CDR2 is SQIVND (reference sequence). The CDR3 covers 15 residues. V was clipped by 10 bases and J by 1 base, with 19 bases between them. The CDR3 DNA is TGTGCCACTAGACACAACCTAGGAGGGAACACTGAAGCTTTCTTT. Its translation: CATRHNLGGNTEAFF.

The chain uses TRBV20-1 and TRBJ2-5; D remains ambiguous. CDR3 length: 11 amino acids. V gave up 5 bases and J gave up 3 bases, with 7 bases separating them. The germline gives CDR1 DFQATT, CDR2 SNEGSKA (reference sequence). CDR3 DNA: TGCAGTGCTTCGTCCGAAGAGACCCAGTACTTC. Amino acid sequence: CSASSEETQYF.

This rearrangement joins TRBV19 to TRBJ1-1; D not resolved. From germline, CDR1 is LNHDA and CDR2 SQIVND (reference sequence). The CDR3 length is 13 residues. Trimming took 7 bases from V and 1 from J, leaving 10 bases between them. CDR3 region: CASTGWQNTEAFF. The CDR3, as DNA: TGTGCCAGTACGGGGTGGCAGAACACTGAAGCTTTCTTT.

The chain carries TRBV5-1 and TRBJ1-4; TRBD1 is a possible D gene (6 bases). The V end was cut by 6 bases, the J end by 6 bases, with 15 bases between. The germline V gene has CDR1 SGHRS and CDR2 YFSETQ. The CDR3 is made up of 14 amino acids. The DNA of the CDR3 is TGCGCCAGCAAAATTTGGGGGCGCGATGAAAAACTGTTTTTT. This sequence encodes CASKIWGRDEKLFF.

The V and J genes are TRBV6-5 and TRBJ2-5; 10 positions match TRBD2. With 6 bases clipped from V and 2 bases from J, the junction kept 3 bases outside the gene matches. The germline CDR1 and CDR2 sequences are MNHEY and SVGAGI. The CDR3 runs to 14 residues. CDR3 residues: CASSRTSGQETQYF. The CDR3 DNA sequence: TGTGCCAGCAGCAGGACTAGCGGACAAGAGACCCAGTACTTC.

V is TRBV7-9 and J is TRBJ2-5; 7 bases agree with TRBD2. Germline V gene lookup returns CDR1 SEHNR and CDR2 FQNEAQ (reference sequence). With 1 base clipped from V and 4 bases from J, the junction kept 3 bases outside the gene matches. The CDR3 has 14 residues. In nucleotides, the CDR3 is TGTGCCAGCAGCTTAGTGTCTAGCGGAGAGACCCAGTACTTC. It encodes CASSLVSSGETQYF.

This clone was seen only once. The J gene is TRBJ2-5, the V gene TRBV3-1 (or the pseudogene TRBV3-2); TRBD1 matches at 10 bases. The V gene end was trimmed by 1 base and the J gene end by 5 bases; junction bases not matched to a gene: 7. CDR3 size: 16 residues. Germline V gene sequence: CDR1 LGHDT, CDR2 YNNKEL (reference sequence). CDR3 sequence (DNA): TGTGCCAGCAGCCAAGGTGACAGGGGGCTATTGGAGACCCAGTACTTC. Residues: CASSQGDRGLLETQYF.

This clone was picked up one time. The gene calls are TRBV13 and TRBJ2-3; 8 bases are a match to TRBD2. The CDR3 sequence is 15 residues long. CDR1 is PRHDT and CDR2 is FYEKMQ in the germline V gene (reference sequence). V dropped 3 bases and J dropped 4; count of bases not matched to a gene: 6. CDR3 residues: CASSFRGGDPDTQYF. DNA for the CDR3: TGTGCCAGCAGCTTTCGGGGGGGCGACCCAGATACGCAGTATTTT.

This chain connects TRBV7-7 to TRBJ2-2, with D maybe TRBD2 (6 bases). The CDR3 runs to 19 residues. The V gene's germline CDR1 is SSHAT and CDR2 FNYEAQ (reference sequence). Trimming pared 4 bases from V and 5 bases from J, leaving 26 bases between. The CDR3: CASSSFPPGGSGSTGELFF. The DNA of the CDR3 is TGTGCCAGCAGCTCATTCCCCCCCGGGGGATCAGGGAGTACCGGGGAGCTGTTTTTT. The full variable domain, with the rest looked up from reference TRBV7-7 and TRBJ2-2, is GAGVSQSPRYKVTKRGQDVTLRCDPISSHATLYWYQQALGQGPEFLTYFNYEAQPDKSGLPSDRFSAERPEGSISTLTIQRTEQRDSAMYRCASSSFPPGGSGSTGELFFGEGSRLTVL.

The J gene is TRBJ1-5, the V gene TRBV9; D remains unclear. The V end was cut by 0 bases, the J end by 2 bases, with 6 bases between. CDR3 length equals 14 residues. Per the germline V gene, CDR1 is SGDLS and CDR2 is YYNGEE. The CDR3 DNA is TGTGCCAGCAGCGTAGCTCCAGGCAATCAGCCCCAGCATTTT. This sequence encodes CASSVAPGNQPQHF.